One TCR beta chain is described in this entry. The antigen remains unidentified. The data belong to a study of naive and memory T cell subsets. Study-level results: Over 95% of naive TCR sequences appeared only once after error correction, unlike memory subsets. Naive and memory repertoire findings lacked a ground truth for validation.

Both TRBC1 and TRBC2 were covered by a beta constant-region primer of two equimolar oligonucleotides. A 12-nucleotide UMI and the SP2 primer were added to the cDNA 3' end by oligonucleotide ligation. Four rounds of PCR amplified the ligated cDNA using nested alpha and beta constant-region primers plus SP2. TCRdb analysed the UMI-ligation and nested PCR reads with MiXCR anew, one entry per CDR3 protein. The sample shows 130,000 to 150,000 distinct CDR3 sequences, 17% of them seen only once. Sequenced material: naive CD4+ T cells from blood. This receptor was identified in a human donor in good health.

The chain's CDR3 is CSATQPRQNTEAFF. As DNA, the CDR3 is TGCAGTGCTACCCAGCCCCGCCAGAACACTGAAGCTTTCTTT. V gene TRBV20-1 combines with J gene TRBJ1-1; D call uncertain. In germline, CDR1 is DFQATT, CDR2 SNEGSKA (reference sequence). Trimming shortened V by 4 bases and J by 1 base, and 13 bases separated the two germline ends. The CDR3 covers 14 residues.